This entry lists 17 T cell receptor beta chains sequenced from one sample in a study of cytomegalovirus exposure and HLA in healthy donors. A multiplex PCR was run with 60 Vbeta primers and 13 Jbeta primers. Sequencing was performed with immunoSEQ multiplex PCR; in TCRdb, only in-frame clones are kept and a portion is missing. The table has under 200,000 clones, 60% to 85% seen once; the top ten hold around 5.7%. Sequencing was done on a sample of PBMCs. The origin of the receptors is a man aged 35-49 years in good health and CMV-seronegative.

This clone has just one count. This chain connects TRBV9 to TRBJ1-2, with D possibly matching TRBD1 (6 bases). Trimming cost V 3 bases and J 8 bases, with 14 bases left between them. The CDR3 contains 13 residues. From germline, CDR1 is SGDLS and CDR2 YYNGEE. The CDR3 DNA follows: TGTGCCAGCAGCGGGAGGGGGGGTCGGGGCTACACCTTC. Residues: CASSGRGGRGYTF.

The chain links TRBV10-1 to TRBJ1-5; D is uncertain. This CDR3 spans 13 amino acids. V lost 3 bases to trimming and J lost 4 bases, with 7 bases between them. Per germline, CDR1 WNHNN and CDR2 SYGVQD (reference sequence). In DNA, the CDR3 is TGCGCCAGCAGTGATAGTCTTAATCAGCCCCAGCATTTT. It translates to CASSDSLNQPQHF.

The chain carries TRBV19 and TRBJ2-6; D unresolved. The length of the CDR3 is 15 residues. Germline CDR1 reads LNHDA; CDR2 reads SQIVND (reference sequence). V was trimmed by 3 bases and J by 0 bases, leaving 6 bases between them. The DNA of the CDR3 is TGTGCCAGTAGTATGAGGAGCTCTGGGGCCAACGTCCTGACTTTC. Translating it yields CASSMRSSGANVLTF.

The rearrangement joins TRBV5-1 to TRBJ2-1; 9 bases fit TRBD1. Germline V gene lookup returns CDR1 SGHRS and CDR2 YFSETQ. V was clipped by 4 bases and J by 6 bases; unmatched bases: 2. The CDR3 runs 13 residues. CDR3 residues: CASSPTGGNEQFF. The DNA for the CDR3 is TGCGCCAGCAGCCCGACAGGGGGCAATGAGCAGTTCTTC.

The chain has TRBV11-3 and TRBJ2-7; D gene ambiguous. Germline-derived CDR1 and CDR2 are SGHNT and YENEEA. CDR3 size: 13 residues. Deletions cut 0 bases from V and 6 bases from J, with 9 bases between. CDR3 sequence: CASSLESRSEQYF. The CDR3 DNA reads TGTGCCAGCAGCTTAGAGTCTCGGTCCGAGCAGTACTTC.

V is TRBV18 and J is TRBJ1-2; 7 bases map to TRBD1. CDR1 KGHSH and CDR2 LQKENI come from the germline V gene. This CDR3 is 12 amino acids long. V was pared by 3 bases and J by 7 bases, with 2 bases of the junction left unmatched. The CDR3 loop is CASSPNRGGYTF. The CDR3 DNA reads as TGTGCCAGCTCACCCAACAGGGGTGGCTACACCTTC.

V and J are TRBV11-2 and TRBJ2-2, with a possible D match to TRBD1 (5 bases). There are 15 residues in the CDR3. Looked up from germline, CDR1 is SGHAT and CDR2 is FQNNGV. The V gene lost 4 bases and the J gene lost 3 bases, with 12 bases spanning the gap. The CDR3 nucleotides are TGTGCCAGCAGCTCAGGCAGGGTTGACACCGGGGAGCTGTTTTTT. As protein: CASSSGRVDTGELFF. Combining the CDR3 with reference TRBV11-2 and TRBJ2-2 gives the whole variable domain EAGVAQSPRYKIIEKRQSVAFWCNPISGHATLYWYQQILGQGPKLLIQFQNNGVVDDSQLPKDRFSAERLKGVDSTLKIQPAKLEDSAVYLCASSSGRVDTGELFFGEGSRLTVL.

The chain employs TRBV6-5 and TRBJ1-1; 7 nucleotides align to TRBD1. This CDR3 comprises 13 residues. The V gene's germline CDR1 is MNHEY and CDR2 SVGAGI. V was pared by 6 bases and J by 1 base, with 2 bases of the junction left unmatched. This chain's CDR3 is CASRGQANTEAFF. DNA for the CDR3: TGTGCCAGCAGAGGACAGGCGAACACTGAAGCTTTCTTT.

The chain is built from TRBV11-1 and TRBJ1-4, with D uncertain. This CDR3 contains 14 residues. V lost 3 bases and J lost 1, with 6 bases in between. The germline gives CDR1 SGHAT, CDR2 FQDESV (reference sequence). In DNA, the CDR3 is TGTGCCAGCAGCTTCGGGGAAACTAATGAAAAACTGTTTTTT. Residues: CASSFGETNEKLFF.

CDR3 amino acids: CASSHNRGISYEQYF. The CDR3 nucleotides read TGTGCCAGCAGCCACAACAGGGGTATATCCTACGAGCAGTACTTC. The V call is TRBV14, the J call TRBJ2-7, with TRBD1 matching 7 bases. Germline assignment: CDR1 SGHDN and CDR2 FVKESK. V shed 3 bases, J shed 1 base, and the junction held 6 bases outside the gene matches. The CDR3 is 15 residues long.

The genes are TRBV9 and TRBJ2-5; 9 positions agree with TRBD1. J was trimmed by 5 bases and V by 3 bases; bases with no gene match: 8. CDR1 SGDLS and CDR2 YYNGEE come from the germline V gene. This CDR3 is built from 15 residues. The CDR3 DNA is TGTGCCAGCAGCGCCCAGACAGGGGGGGAGGAGACCCAGTACTTC. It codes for CASSAQTGGEETQYF.

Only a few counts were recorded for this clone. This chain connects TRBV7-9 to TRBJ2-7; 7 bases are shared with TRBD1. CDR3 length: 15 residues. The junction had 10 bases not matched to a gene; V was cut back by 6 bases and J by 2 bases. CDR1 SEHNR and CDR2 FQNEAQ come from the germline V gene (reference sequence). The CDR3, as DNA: TGTGCCAGCAGTTACGACAGGGATGCAACCTACGAGCAGTACTTC. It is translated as CASSYDRDATYEQYF.

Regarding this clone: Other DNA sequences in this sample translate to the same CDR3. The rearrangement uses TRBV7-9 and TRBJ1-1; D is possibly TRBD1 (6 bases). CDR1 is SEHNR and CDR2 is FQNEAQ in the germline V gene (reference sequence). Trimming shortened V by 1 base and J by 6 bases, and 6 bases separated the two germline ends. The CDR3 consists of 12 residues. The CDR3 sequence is CASSLGGPEAFF. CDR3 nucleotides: TGTGCCAGCAGCTTAGGGGGGCCTGAAGCTTTCTTT.

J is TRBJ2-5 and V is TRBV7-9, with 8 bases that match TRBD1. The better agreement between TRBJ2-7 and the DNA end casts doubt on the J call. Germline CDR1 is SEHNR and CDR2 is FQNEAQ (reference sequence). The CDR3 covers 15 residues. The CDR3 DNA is TGTGCCAGCAGCAGAGCTGGACAGGGAGCCTACGAGCAGTACTTC. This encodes CASSRAGQGAYEQYF.

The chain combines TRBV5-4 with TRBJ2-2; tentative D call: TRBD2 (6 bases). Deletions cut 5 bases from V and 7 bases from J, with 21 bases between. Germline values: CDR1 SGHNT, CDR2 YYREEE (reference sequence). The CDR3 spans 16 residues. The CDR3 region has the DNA TGTGCCAGCAGTTCCGGGACTCACGGAAGTGGCGGGGAGCTGTTTTTT. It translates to CASSSGTHGSGGELFF.

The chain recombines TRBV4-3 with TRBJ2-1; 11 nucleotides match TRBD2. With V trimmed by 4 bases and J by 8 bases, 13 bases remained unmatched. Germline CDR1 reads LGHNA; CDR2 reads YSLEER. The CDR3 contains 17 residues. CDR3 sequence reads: CASSPTIAGGSYHEQFF. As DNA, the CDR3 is TGCGCCAGCAGCCCGACTATAGCGGGAGGGTCGTACCATGAGCAGTTCTTC.

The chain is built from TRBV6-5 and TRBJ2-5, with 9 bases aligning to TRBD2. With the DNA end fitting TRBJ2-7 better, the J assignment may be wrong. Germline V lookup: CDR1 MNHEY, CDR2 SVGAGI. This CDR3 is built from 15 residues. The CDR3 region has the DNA TGTGCCAGCAGTTACTCTAGCGGGAGAAGTTACGAGCAGTACTTC. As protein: CASSYSSGRSYEQYF.